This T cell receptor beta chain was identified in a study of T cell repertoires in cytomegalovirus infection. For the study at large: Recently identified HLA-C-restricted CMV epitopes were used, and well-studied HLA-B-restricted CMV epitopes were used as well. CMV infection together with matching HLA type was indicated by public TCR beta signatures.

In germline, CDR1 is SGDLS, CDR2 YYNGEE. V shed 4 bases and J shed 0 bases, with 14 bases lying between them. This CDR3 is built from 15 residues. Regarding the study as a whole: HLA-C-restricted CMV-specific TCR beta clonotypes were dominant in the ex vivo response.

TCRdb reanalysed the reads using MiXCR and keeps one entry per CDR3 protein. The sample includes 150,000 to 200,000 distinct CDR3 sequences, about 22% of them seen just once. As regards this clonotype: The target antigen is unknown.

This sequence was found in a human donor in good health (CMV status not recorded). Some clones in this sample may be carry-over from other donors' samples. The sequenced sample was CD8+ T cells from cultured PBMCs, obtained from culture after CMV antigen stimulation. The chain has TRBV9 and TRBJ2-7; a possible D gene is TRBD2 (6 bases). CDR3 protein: CASSPGTPYSYEQYF. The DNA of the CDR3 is TGTGCCAGCAGCCCCGGGACTCCCTACTCCTACGAGCAGTACTTC.